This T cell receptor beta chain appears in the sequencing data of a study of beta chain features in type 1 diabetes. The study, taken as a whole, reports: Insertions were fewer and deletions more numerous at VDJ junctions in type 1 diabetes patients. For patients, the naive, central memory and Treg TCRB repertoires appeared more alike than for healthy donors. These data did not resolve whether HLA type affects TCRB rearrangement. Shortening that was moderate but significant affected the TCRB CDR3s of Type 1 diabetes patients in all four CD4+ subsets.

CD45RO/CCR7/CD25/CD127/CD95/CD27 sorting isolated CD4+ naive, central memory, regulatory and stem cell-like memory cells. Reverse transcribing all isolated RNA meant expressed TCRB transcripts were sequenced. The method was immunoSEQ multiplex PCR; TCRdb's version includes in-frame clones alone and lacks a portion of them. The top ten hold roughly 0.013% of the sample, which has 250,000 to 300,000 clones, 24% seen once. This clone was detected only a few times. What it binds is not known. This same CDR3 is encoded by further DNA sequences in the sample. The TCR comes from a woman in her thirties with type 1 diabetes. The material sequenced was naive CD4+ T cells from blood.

Written as DNA, the CDR3 is TGCGCCAGCAGCTCGGACAGCTACAATGAGCAGTTCTTC. Amino acid sequence: CASSSDSYNEQFF. V gene TRBV5-1 combines with J gene TRBJ2-1; tentative D call: TRBD1 (6 bases). V lost 3 bases and J lost 3, with 7 bases in between. The CDR3 runs to 13 residues. Germline CDR1 is SGHRS and CDR2 is YFSETQ.